The rows below give T cell receptor beta chains drawn from one sample of a study of post-analysis software for immune sequencing data. Using its own MiXCR run on the PCR reads, TCRdb lists one record per CDR3 protein. Here the sample spans 350,000 to 500,000 distinct CDR3 sequences, approximately 37% being singletons. Sequencing used blood. Receptors originate from a girl aged 2-10 years with multiple sclerosis. CDR3s include the opening cysteine and the closing phenylalanine or tryptophan. A D gene is named only where the DNA matches it firmly. Clone size, where shown, is once, few, many, or a class for clones that have expanded.

clone size: once; D gene: -; J gene: TRBJ1-1; V gene: TRBV14; CDR3 DNA: TGTGCCAGCAGCCAAGACAGGTTGGGCACTGAAGCTTTCTTT; CDR3 protein: CASSQDRLGTEAFF
clone size: -; D gene: TRBD1; J gene: TRBJ1-2; V gene: TRBV4-3; CDR3 DNA: TGCGCCAGCAGCCCCCAGGGGGCAGAGGGCTACACCTTC; CDR3 protein: CASSPQGAEGYTF
clone size: -; D gene: -; J gene: TRBJ2-3; V gene: TRBV5-1; CDR3 DNA: TGCGCCAGCAGCTACGAGATGAGAAGGATCCCAGATACGCAGTATTTT; CDR3 protein: CASSYEMRRIPDTQYF
clone size: once; D gene: -; J gene: TRBJ2-1; V gene: TRBV15; CDR3 DNA: TGTGCCACCAGCAGAAATACGGGGGCCCAGTTCTTC; CDR3 protein: CATSRNTGAQFF
clone size: -; D gene: -; J gene: TRBJ2-1; V gene: TRBV5-1; CDR3 DNA: TGCGCCAGCAGTGAGGGCGCAGGGATGAATGAGCAGTTCTTC; CDR3 protein: CASSEGAGMNEQFF
clone size: -; D gene: -; J gene: TRBJ1-2; V gene: TRBV20-1; CDR3 DNA: TGCAGTGCCAGAGGGGGGATTGGTAGTGCGGGTGGCTACACCTTC; CDR3 protein: CSARGGIGSAGGYTF
clone size: few; D gene: -; J gene: TRBJ2-4; V gene: TRBV7-4; CDR3 DNA: TGTGCCAGCTTCCGAAACACGGCAGCCAAAAACATTCAGTACTTC; CDR3 protein: CASFRNTAAKNIQYF
clone size: few; D gene: -; J gene: TRBJ2-7; V gene: TRBV2; CDR3 DNA: TGTGCCAGCAGTGAACGGACATCGGGCGAGCAGTACTTC; CDR3 protein: CASSERTSGEQYF
clone size: -; D gene: -; J gene: TRBJ1-1; V gene: TRBV28; CDR3 DNA: TGTGCCAGCAGTACCTTAGGGGCCGGGACTGGCACTGAAGCTTTCTTT; CDR3 protein: CASSTLGAGTGTEAFF
clone size: few; D gene: TRBD2; J gene: TRBJ2-7; V gene: TRBV6-1; CDR3 DNA: TGTGCCAGCAGTGAATGGCTAGCGGATACCTACGAGCAGTACTTC; CDR3 protein: CASSEWLADTYEQYF
clone size: -; D gene: -; J gene: TRBJ1-5; V gene: TRBV7-2; CDR3 DNA: TGTGCCAGCAGCTTAGAGGGGGTTGGCAATCAGCCCCAGCATTTT; CDR3 protein: CASSLEGVGNQPQHF
clone size: -; D gene: -; J gene: TRBJ2-1; V gene: TRBV13; CDR3 DNA: TGTGCCAGCAGCTTATCTCCGACCGTGGGGGAGACCCAGTTCTTC; CDR3 protein: CASSLSPTVGETQFF
clone size: -; D gene: TRBD1; J gene: TRBJ1-1; V gene: TRBV28; CDR3 DNA: TGTGCCAGCAGTCCAACTGGACAGGGACGAATGAACACTGAAGCTTTCTTT; CDR3 protein: CASSPTGQGRMNTEAFF
clone size: -; D gene: -; J gene: TRBJ2-7; V gene: TRBV29-1; CDR3 DNA: TGCAGCGCCTCGAGGGGACACGACGAGCAGTACTTC; CDR3 protein: CSASRGHDEQYF
clone size: -; D gene: -; J gene: TRBJ1-1; V gene: TRBV2; CDR3 DNA: TGTGCCAGCAGTCAGGGGTGGGCTTTCTTT; CDR3 protein: CASSQGWAFF
clone size: few; D gene: -; J gene: TRBJ2-3; V gene: TRBV7-6; CDR3 DNA: TGTGCCAGCAGCTTAGGCCGAAGGGTGACAGATACGCAGTATTTT; CDR3 protein: CASSLGRRVTDTQYF
clone size: -; D gene: -; J gene: TRBJ2-1; V gene: TRBV6-6; CDR3 DNA: TGTGCCAGCAGTGCCAGGGTATCCTACAATGAGCAGTTCTTC; CDR3 protein: CASSARVSYNEQFF
clone size: -; D gene: -; J gene: TRBJ2-7; V gene: TRBV7-9; CDR3 DNA: TGTGCCGGCAGCTTAGCTTCGGTGATCTACGAGCAGTACTTC; CDR3 protein: CAGSLASVIYEQYF
clone size: -; D gene: -; J gene: TRBJ1-2; V gene: TRBV14; CDR3 DNA: TGTGCCAGCAGCCAATCGGGGATCGGCTACACCTTC; CDR3 protein: CASSQSGIGYTF
clone size: -; D gene: TRBD2; J gene: TRBJ2-3; V gene: TRBV29-1; CDR3 DNA: TGCAGCGGTGAGCGGGAGGGGTCAGATACGCAGTATTTT; CDR3 protein: CSGEREGSDTQYF
clone size: -; D gene: -; J gene: TRBJ2-3; V gene: TRBV10-3; CDR3 DNA: TGTGCCATCAGTGAAAAAGGGCCTACACAGGATACGCAGTATTTT; CDR3 protein: CAISEKGPTQDTQYF
clone size: -; D gene: TRBD1; J gene: TRBJ1-4; V gene: TRBV6-1; CDR3 DNA: TGTGCCAGCCGGCTTCCAGGGGGCTTCCTGCAGGGGAATGAAAAACTGTTTTTT; CDR3 protein: CASRLPGGFLQGNEKLFF
clone size: few; D gene: -; J gene: TRBJ2-3; V gene: TRBV7-2; CDR3 DNA: TGTGCCAGCAGCCCCCTTGGGGGCACAGATACGCAGTATTTT; CDR3 protein: CASSPLGGTDTQYF
clone size: -; D gene: -; J gene: TRBJ2-1; V gene: TRBV6-2/TRBV6-3; CDR3 DNA: TGTGCCAGCAGTTACGGGGAGAGCTCCTACAATGAGCAGTTCTTC; CDR3 protein: CASSYGESSYNEQFF
clone size: -; D gene: -; J gene: TRBJ1-1; V gene: TRBV12-3/TRBV12-4; CDR3 DNA: TGTGCCAGCAGTTTAGCGAGCGGGACTGAAGCTTTCTTT; CDR3 protein: CASSLASGTEAFF
clone size: -; D gene: TRBD1; J gene: TRBJ2-3; V gene: TRBV7-9; CDR3 DNA: TGTGCCAGCAGGTACACAGGGGCGTACACAGATACGCAGTATTTT; CDR3 protein: CASRYTGAYTDTQYF
clone size: -; D gene: TRBD2; J gene: TRBJ2-1; V gene: TRBV24-1; CDR3 DNA: TGTGCCACCAGTGATTTTCCCAGGGAGGGGTACAATGAGCAGTTCTTC; CDR3 protein: CATSDFPREGYNEQFF
clone size: -; D gene: -; J gene: TRBJ2-7; V gene: TRBV6-2/TRBV6-3; CDR3 DNA: TGTGCCAGCAGTTACCATTACGAGCAGTACTTC; CDR3 protein: CASSYHYEQYF
clone size: -; D gene: TRBD2; J gene: TRBJ2-1; V gene: TRBV18; CDR3 DNA: TGTGCCAGCACCCCACTAGCGGGGGGGGCCGCCTACAATGAGCAGTTCTTC; CDR3 protein: CASTPLAGGAAYNEQFF
clone size: few; D gene: TRBD1; J gene: TRBJ2-3; V gene: TRBV9; CDR3 DNA: TGTGCCAGCAGCGTAGTCGGGACAGGGGCACGAGATACGCAGTATTTT; CDR3 protein: CASSVVGTGARDTQYF
clone size: -; D gene: -; J gene: TRBJ1-6; V gene: TRBV12-3/TRBV12-4; CDR3 DNA: TGTGCCAGCAGTTTATCGGATGGGTCACCCCTCCACTTT; CDR3 protein: CASSLSDGSPLHF
clone size: few; D gene: -; J gene: TRBJ2-1; V gene: TRBV28; CDR3 DNA: TGTGCCAGCAGCCTTAACTACTACGGTCCGGATGAGCAGTTCTTC; CDR3 protein: CASSLNYYGPDEQFF
clone size: few; D gene: TRBD2; J gene: TRBJ2-3; V gene: TRBV7-6; CDR3 DNA: TGTGCCAGCAGCTTAACTAGCGGATTAGGGAACACGCAGTATTTT; CDR3 protein: CASSLTSGLGNTQYF
clone size: -; D gene: TRBD2; J gene: TRBJ2-1; V gene: TRBV4-1; CDR3 DNA: TGCGCCAGCAGCCAGGGGACTAGCAGGGGGTCATACAATGAGCAGTTCTTC; CDR3 protein: CASSQGTSRGSYNEQFF
clone size: few; D gene: -; J gene: TRBJ2-5; V gene: TRBV4-2; CDR3 DNA: TGTGCCAGCAGCCAAGCGACAGAGCAAGAGACCCAGTACTTC; CDR3 protein: CASSQATEQETQYF
clone size: few; D gene: TRBD2; J gene: TRBJ2-7; V gene: TRBV7-2; CDR3 DNA: TGTGCCAGCAGCTTACCTCCTAGCGGCTCCTCCTACGAGCAGTACTTC; CDR3 protein: CASSLPPSGSSYEQYF
clone size: -; D gene: -; J gene: TRBJ1-2; V gene: TRBV6-2/TRBV6-3; CDR3 DNA: TGTGCCAGCAGTTACGAGAGCGGGGGACCGGACTATGGCTACACCTTC; CDR3 protein: CASSYESGGPDYGYTF
clone size: -; D gene: -; J gene: TRBJ1-2; V gene: TRBV2; CDR3 DNA: TGTGCCAGCAGTGAAATGGGGGCAGGCGACTTCTATGGCTACACCTTC; CDR3 protein: CASSEMGAGDFYGYTF
clone size: -; D gene: -; J gene: TRBJ2-4; V gene: TRBV6-1; CDR3 DNA: TGTGCCAGCAACATCGGGGACGCCAAAAACATTCAGTACTTC; CDR3 protein: CASNIGDAKNIQYF
clone size: -; D gene: -; J gene: TRBJ1-5; V gene: TRBV4-2; CDR3 DNA: TGTGCCACCAGCCAAGATGCCCAGGGACCCCAGCCCCAGCATTTT; CDR3 protein: CATSQDAQGPQPQHF
clone size: -; D gene: -; J gene: TRBJ1-2; V gene: TRBV5-6; CDR3 DNA: TGTGCCAGCAGCTTGCCAGGGAGCGGCTACACCTTC; CDR3 protein: CASSLPGSGYTF
clone size: many; D gene: -; J gene: TRBJ1-2; V gene: TRBV29-1; CDR3 DNA: TGCAGCGTTCCAACGCACTATGGCTACACCTTC; CDR3 protein: CSVPTHYGYTF